This record concerns one T cell receptor (beta chain) sequence. Its antigen is unidentified. Primers: 60 Vbeta forward and 13 Jbeta reverse. Measured with immunoSEQ multiplex PCR; TCRdb has only the in-frame clones, and not every one. The repertoire consists of some 180,000 clones, with under 85% occurring once and the leading ten covering 5% to 6.5%. CDR3 length: 16 residues. Germline assignment: CDR1 SGHTA and CDR2 FQGTGA. The J segment lost 1 base and the V segment lost 5 bases, leaving 9 bases of the junction unmatched. The data are from a study of cytomegalovirus exposure and HLA in healthy donors. Findings of the study overall: Per published accounts, TCR beta sequences correctly predicted the HLA-A and HLA-B alleles of most subjects.

Sequences were obtained from PBMCs. V usage is TRBV7-3 and J usage is TRBJ1-1; 8 nucleotides line up with TRBD1. The clonotype originates from a woman aged 18-29 years in good health and CMV-seropositive. CDR3 residues: CASSPYGQGRNTEAFF. The CDR3 DNA follows: TGTGCCAGCAGCCCGTACGGACAGGGTAGGAACACTGAAGCTTTCTTT.